These 24 T cell receptor beta chains were sequenced from one sample in a study of regulatory T cells in long-lasting Graves disease. To make TCR beta libraries, researchers used iRepertoire HTBI primers and Arm-PCR of CDR3 regions. Via MiXCR, TCRdb re-called the multiplex PCR reads, giving one row per CDR3 protein. The sample has under 800,000 distinct CDR3 sequences; about 15% are singletons. Documented time point: newly diagnosed GD, antithyroid drugs for less than 3 months. From PBMCs, RNA was extracted and then used to make the TCR library. This same sample was also part of a study on T cells in Graves' hyperthyroidism and ophthalmopathy.

The sequenced sample was peripheral blood mononuclear cells (PBMCs), obtained at new diagnosis, from a patient treated with antithyroid drugs. Every receptor here comes from a woman in her 30s with Graves disease.

This clonotype was seen many times. The chain uses TRBV28 and TRBJ1-5; 8 bases match TRBD1. The CDR3 totals 16 residues. J gave up 5 bases and V 3 bases, and 9 bases lay outside the gene matches. Per germline, CDR1 MDHEN and CDR2 SYDVKM. The CDR3 reads CASSFGGRGPDQPQHF. CDR3 DNA sequence: TGTGCCAGCAGTTTCGGGGGCAGGGGGCCAGATCAGCCCCAGCATTTT.

This clonotype was seen ten or more times. The rearrangement joins TRBV29-1 to TRBJ2-1, with TRBD2 matching 7 bases. The germline CDR1 and CDR2 sequences are SQVTM and ANQGSEA. Trimming at V came to 0 bases and at J to 7 bases, leaving 6 bases not matched to a gene. There are 14 residues in the CDR3. The CDR3 DNA reads as TGCAGCGTTGAAGAGCTTGGCGGGGGTAATGAGCAGTTCTTC. This gives the protein CSVEELGGGNEQFF.

In its sample, this clonotype was seen a few times. The V call is TRBV6-1, the J call TRBJ2-3; D gene unclear. The CDR3 spans 13 residues. The germline V gene encodes CDR1 MNHNS and CDR2 SASEGT. Trimming cost V 7 bases and J 2 bases, with 10 bases left between them. CDR3 DNA sequence: TGTGCCAGCATGGCGGATAACACAGATACGCAGTATTTT. This translates into CASMADNTDTQYF.

This clonotype was detected ten times or more. This chain uses TRBV7-3 with TRBJ2-5; 9 nucleotides align to TRBD2. Germline assignment: CDR1 SGHTA and CDR2 FQGTGA. The V and J ends lost 4 bases and 5 bases, in that order; junction bases with no gene match: 8. The CDR3 runs 15 residues. The CDR3 DNA sequence: TGTGCCAGCAGCTCCTCCGGGACTAGCATGGAGACCCAGTACTTC. Residues: CASSSSGTSMETQYF.

In this sample, this clonotype turned up a few times. The chain carries TRBV20-1 and TRBJ1-6; D is ambiguous. The ends were cut back, 3 bases at V and 7 bases at J, with 13 bases in the middle. There are 14 residues in the CDR3. From germline, CDR1 is DFQATT and CDR2 SNEGSKA (reference sequence). CDR3 nucleotide sequence: TGCAGTGCTAGGAGGCAATCCTCAAATTCACCCCTCCACTTT. This gives the protein CSARRQSSNSPLHF.

In this sample, this clonotype turned up many times. The chain couples TRBV6-1 to TRBJ2-7, with 7 bases that match TRBD2. CDR3 size: 15 residues. The J segment lost 0 bases and the V segment lost 6 bases, leaving 8 bases of the junction unmatched. Germline lookup yields CDR1 MNHNS and CDR2 SASEGT. The CDR3 here is CASRLGREGSYEQYF. CDR3 in DNA: TGTGCCAGCAGGTTGGGCAGGGAGGGCTCCTACGAGCAGTACTTC.

This clonotype was counted ten times or more. V gene TRBV28 combines with J gene TRBJ2-5, with a weak D call TRBD2 (6 bases). The CDR3 is made up of 12 amino acids. Per germline, CDR1 MDHEN and CDR2 SYDVKM. V was clipped by 7 bases and J by 4 bases, with 10 bases between them. Here the CDR3 reads CASMEGRETQYF. In DNA form, the CDR3 reads TGTGCCAGCATGGAGGGTAGAGAGACCCAGTACTTC.

This clonotype was observed at least ten times. This chain links TRBV6-1 with TRBJ1-1; D is uncertain. The ends were cut back, 6 bases at V and 3 bases at J, with 14 bases in the middle. Germline lookup yields CDR1 MNHNS and CDR2 SASEGT. This CDR3 region has 14 residues. The CDR3 sequence: CASRQILRDTEAFF. CDR3 in DNA: TGTGCCAGCAGACAGATCCTCCGAGACACTGAAGCTTTCTTT.

The chain carries TRBV28 and TRBJ2-2; D gene ambiguous. The CDR3 consists of 16 residues. V was clipped by 5 bases and J by 0 bases, with 13 bases between them. Germline V CDR1 and CDR2: MDHEN, SYDVKM. The CDR3 nucleotides are TGTGCCAGCAGTCCCCTGGAAAGCCCGAACACCGGGGAGCTGTTTTTT. Residues: CASSPLESPNTGELFF.

This clonotype was found a few times. This chain links TRBV3-1 with TRBJ2-2; perhaps TRBD1 as D (6 bases). CDR1 is LGHDT and CDR2 is YNNKEL in the germline V gene (reference sequence). There are 15 residues in the CDR3. V dropped 5 bases and J dropped 3 bases, with 13 bases sitting between them. CDR3 sequence reads: CASSFGQRDTGELFF. The CDR3 nucleotides read TGTGCCAGCAGCTTCGGACAGAGGGACACCGGGGAGCTGTTTTTT.

J is TRBJ2-2 and V is TRBV20-1; TRBD2 agrees at 16 bases. The V segment lost 5 bases and the J segment 3 bases; nucleotides outside the gene matches: 15. Looked up from germline, CDR1 is DFQATT and CDR2 is SNEGSKA (reference sequence). This CDR3 comprises 20 residues. CDR3 residues: CSAGDPLGTSGRAHTGELFF. The CDR3 coding sequence is TGCAGTGCTGGTGACCCCTTGGGGACTAGCGGGAGGGCCCACACCGGGGAGCTGTTTTTT.

This clonotype was found many times. The rearrangement links TRBV28 to TRBJ2-7; D is unresolved. The CDR3 runs 15 residues. V lost 3 bases and J lost 0, with 12 bases in between. Germline V gene lookup returns CDR1 MDHEN and CDR2 SYDVKM. CDR3 region: CASSFQGKTSYEQYF. The CDR3 DNA is TGTGCCAGCAGTTTTCAAGGCAAAACCTCCTACGAGCAGTACTTC.

This clonotype was found many times. The chain employs TRBV6-1 and TRBJ2-3; D gene unclear. Trimming shortened V by 5 bases and J by 7 bases, and 10 bases separated the two germline ends. Germline V gives CDR1 MNHNS, CDR2 SASEGT. This CDR3 region has 12 residues. The DNA for the CDR3 is TGTGCCAGCAGTTTAGTGAGTAATACGCAGTATTTT. Translated: CASSLVSNTQYF.

There are a few counts of this clonotype. The chain is built from TRBV27 and TRBJ1-4; TRBD1 is a possible D gene (5 bases). The CDR3 runs 14 residues. V lost 6 bases, J lost 8 bases, and 16 bases lay in between. Germline CDR1 and CDR2: MNHEY and SMNVEV (reference sequence). CDR3 residues: CASRGVLWGEKLFF. For the CDR3, the DNA is TGTGCCAGCAGAGGGGTCCTATGGGGAGAAAAACTGTTTTTT.

J is TRBJ2-3 and V is TRBV24-1; the match to TRBD2 covers 10 bases. Germline V gene data show CDR1 as KGHDR and CDR2 as SFDVKD. The CDR3 covers 19 residues. V gave up 5 bases and J gave up 4 bases; unmatched junction bases: 17. CDR3 DNA: TGTGCCACCAGTGGGACTAGCGGAAAAAGCCTCTGGGGTGCAGATACGCAGTATTTT. Protein sequence: CATSGTSGKSLWGADTQYF.

This clonotype has a handful of counts. This may stem from a read error, because a much larger clone lies one nucleotide away. J is TRBJ1-4 and V is TRBV7-2; D is uncertain. The germline V gene has CDR1 SGHTA and CDR2 FQGNSA. The length of the CDR3 is 14 residues. CDR3 protein: CASSLGRSNEKLVF. For the CDR3, the DNA is TGTGCCAGCAGCTTAGGCCGATCTAATGAAAAACTGGTTTTT.

This chain joins TRBV5-1 and TRBJ2-5; 14 bases map to TRBD2. Germline-derived CDR1 and CDR2 are SGHRS and YFSETQ. This CDR3 region has 17 residues. Losses at the gene ends were 7 bases for V and 5 bases for J; bases not matched to a gene: 13. CDR3 residues: CASSVPGLAGVRETQYF. The CDR3, as DNA: TGCGCCAGCTCTGTCCCGGGACTAGCGGGAGTACGTGAGACCCAGTACTTC.

This clonotype occurred many times. The rearrangement joins TRBV12-3 or TRBV12-4 to TRBJ2-3, with D hard to call. The V gene lost 3 bases and the J gene lost 4 bases, with 8 bases spanning the gap. This CDR3 region has 13 residues. The CDR3 DNA sequence: TGTGCCAGCAGTTTGGAACGATCAGATACGCAGTATTTT. Translation: CASSLERSDTQYF.

In its sample, this clonotype was seen many times. This sequence joins TRBV7-9 and TRBJ1-5, with TRBD1 as a possible D gene (5 bases). CDR1 and CDR2 (germline): SEHNR, FQNEAQ (reference sequence). The V and J ends lost 3 bases and 5 bases respectively, with 11 bases between them. The length of the CDR3 is 14 residues. The CDR3 DNA reads TGTGCCAGCAGCTTCTGGGGGGATGATCAGCCCCAGCATTTT. This translates into CASSFWGDDQPQHF.

Many counts were recorded for this clonotype. V gene TRBV20-1 combines with J gene TRBJ1-5, with D unclear. The CDR3 has 10 amino acids. Germline V lookup: CDR1 DFQATT, CDR2 SNEGSKA (reference sequence). V lost 1 base and J 7 bases, leaving 2 bases between the germline ends. The CDR3 nucleotides read TGCAGTGCTAGAGGGCAGCCCCAGCATTTT. Protein: CSARGQPQHF.

In its sample, this clonotype was seen a few times. The chain combines TRBV3-1 with TRBJ1-3, with D tentatively TRBD1 (6 bases). CDR1 is LGHDT and CDR2 is YNNKEL in the germline V gene (reference sequence). V was trimmed by 4 bases and J by 4 bases, leaving 14 bases between them. The CDR3 contains 15 residues. CDR3 coding DNA: TGTGCCAGCAGCCCCGTCCGGGACACCGGAAACACCATATATTTT. Translation gives CASSPVRDTGNTIYF.

The chain couples TRBV18 to TRBJ2-3; possibly TRBD1 for D (5 bases). The CDR3 loop spans 16 amino acids. V gave up 1 base and J gave up 0 bases, with 11 bases separating them. Germline CDR1 is KGHSH and CDR2 is LQKENI. CDR3 amino acids: CASSPQKTVSTDTQYF. In DNA, the CDR3 is TGTGCCAGCTCACCACAAAAGACAGTGAGCACAGATACGCAGTATTTT.

Of note for this clonotype: A read error is possible here, since a much larger clone lies one base away. J is TRBJ1-2 and V is TRBV12-3 or TRBV12-4, with TRBD1 as a possible D gene (5 bases). V lost 5 bases and J lost 4, with 14 bases in between. This CDR3 comprises 14 residues. CDR3 DNA sequence: TGTGCCAGCAGTCCGGACACAGGCTTCTATGGCTACACCTTC. Translated: CASSPDTGFYGYTF.

At least ten counts were recorded for this clonotype. This rearrangement joins TRBV29-1 to TRBJ2-5; D unclear. This CDR3 region has 14 residues. Germline CDR1 reads SQVTM; CDR2 reads ANQGSEA. V lost 1 base and J 4 bases, leaving 13 bases between the germline ends. The CDR3 DNA is TGCAGCGTTGAAGGGCACTCCTCAGCAGAGACCCAGTACTTC. The encoded protein is CSVEGHSSAETQYF.